The 2 T cell receptor beta chains listed next were all sequenced from one sample in a study of T cell repertoires in cytomegalovirus infection (dated by TCRdb to 2018 to 2020). This specimen's treatment or condition label, per the study, means: in vitro stimulation with specific CMV peptide epitopes to enrich CMV-specific T cells. TCRdb names Illumina HiSeq 1500 as the instrument used. Using fastp at Q25 and MiXCR, TCRdb reprocessed the public reads and kept productive beta chains. A single entry per CDR3 protein holds the most common genes and DNA from its merged rows. In this sample the table shows fewer than 650,000 distinct CDR3 sequences, almost 40% of which occur a single time. Roughly 50% of the sample is taken by the ten largest. Their target antigens are unknown. This specimen was cultured PBMCs, taken from culture after CMV antigen stimulation. Receptor source: a human donor in good health (CMV status not recorded). Some clones in this sample may be carry-over from other donors' samples.

The CDR3, as DNA: TGTGCCAGCAGCAGCATCTTTCAACTAGCGGGGGGGACCGGGGAGCTGTTTTTT. It encodes CASSSIFQLAGGTGELFF. The chain has TRBV11-2 and TRBJ2-2; the match to TRBD2 covers 13 bases. There are 18 residues in the CDR3. With 5 bases clipped from V and 5 bases from J, the junction kept 11 bases outside the gene matches. Germline CDR1 and CDR2: SGHAT and FQNNGV.

This rearrangement joins TRBV18 to TRBJ2-5, with D perhaps matching TRBD1 (6 bases). Per the germline V gene, CDR1 is KGHSH and CDR2 is LQKENI. The CDR3 has 14 residues. V gave up 4 bases and J gave up 2 bases, with 11 bases separating them. The CDR3 spells CASSLGHRQETQYF. The CDR3 bases are TGTGCCAGCTCACTGGGACACCGACAAGAGACCCAGTACTTC.